This entry concerns a single TCR beta chain. This entry comes from a study of blood T cells in healthy people across ages. Primers used in a second PCR of about 7 to 12 cycles were a sample-barcoded 5' primer and a J-beta primer mix. TCRdb itself ran the 5' RACE reads through MiXCR, one entry per CDR3 protein. Among hundreds of thousands of distinct CDR3 sequences, more than 45% were seen once, and the ten largest hold approximately 13%. CDR3 length: 13 amino acids. V dropped 4 bases and J dropped 11; count of bases not matched to a gene: 8. Looked up from germline, CDR1 is SNHLY and CDR2 is FYNNEI. Material for sequencing was blood. This chain joins TRBV2 and TRBJ1-1, with 9 bases that match TRBD1. The source is a woman of 80 years or more in good health. This CDR3 reads CASSGPGQGYAFF. In nucleotides, the CDR3 is TGTGCCAGCAGTGGTCCGGGACAGGGTTATGCTTTCTTT.